This TCR beta chain was obtained from a study of Ad26.COV2.S vaccination and SARS-CoV-2 variants. Study-wide context: Ad26.COV2.S was injected intramuscularly once or twice, 56 days apart.

Looked up from germline, CDR1 is MNHEY and CDR2 is SVGAGI. This CDR3 spans 16 amino acids. Trimming took 1 base from V and 3 from J; bases not matched to a gene: 1. Sequencing used immunoSEQ multiplex PCR; TCRdb keeps in-frame clones, though not all of them. The table shows hundreds of thousands of clones, with over 75% occurring only once. Treatment noted: around 19 received Ad26.COV2.S at low or high dose, single or two shots; roughly 5 received placebo; per-sample allocation not given. Day 63 following the first vaccine or placebo injection was when the samples were taken. The rearrangement uses TRBV6-5 and TRBJ2-3; 13 bases fit TRBD2. The receptor was isolated from a person between 18 and 59 years old who received the Ad26.COV2.S COVID-19 vaccine or a placebo. The sequencing here drew on peripheral blood, taken in a trial of Ad26.COV2.S vaccine versus placebo. This CDR3 is CASSYLLAGGTDTQYF. CDR3 bases: TGTGCCAGCAGTTACTTACTAGCGGGAGGGACAGATACGCAGTATTTT.